This T cell receptor (beta chain) was sequenced for a study of blood T cell repertoires in COVID-19. Per the original data handling: Estimation of nucleated cell counts was performed using reference gene primer amplification. Clones were sequenced by immunoSEQ multiplex PCR, and TCRdb holds only the in-frame ones, with some missing. For V, J and clone size, that table is used; D and trimming come from the DNA. The sample has around 300,000 clones, 88% seen once. This CDR3 region has 15 residues. Germline V gives CDR1 SGHTA, CDR2 FQGNSA. Trimming took 5 bases from V and 7 from J, leaving 20 bases between them. In this sample, this clone turned up once.

The source is a man aged 18 to 29 with active or convalescent COVID-19. The chain has TRBV7-2 and TRBJ1-2, with no clear D. Sequenced material: peripheral blood. CDR3: CASSPRFGMKSGYTF. CDR3 in DNA: TGTGCCAGCAGCCCCCGTTTCGGGATGAAGAGTGGCTACACCTTC.